A selection of T cell receptor beta chains follows, all from one sample in a study of OX40 agonist ivuxolimab in advanced cancers. Here immunoSEQ multiplex PCR was the method, and the copy in TCRdb shows in-frame clones only, minus some. Here the sample spans about 64,000 clones, about 90% being singletons. The sample in question was CD4+ or CD8+ T cells sorted from blood, obtained in a trial of the OX40 agonist ivuxolimab. These receptors came from an adult with an advanced solid tumor such as melanoma, head and neck, liver or kidney cancer. The CDR3 runs from the conserved cysteine through the conserved F or W. The D gene is left open where the match is weak. The size of a clone is reported for some rows only, either as once, few or many, or as a class for expanded clones.

J,size,D,V,DNA,CDR3
TRBJ1-5,-,-,TRBV10-3,TGTGCCATCAGTGTAGGGTTAGGGGTGGATCAGCCCCAGCATTTT,CAISVGLGVDQPQHF
TRBJ1-2,-,TRBD1,TRBV6-6,TGTGCCAGCAGTTCCGACAGGGAACGGGGCTACACCTTC,CASSSDRERGYTF
TRBJ2-7,-,-,TRBV19,TGTGCCAGTAGCAACAGGGCCCGAAGCTCCTACGAGCAGTACTTC,CASSNRARSSYEQYF
TRBJ2-7,-,-,TRBV25-1,TGTGCCAGCAGAGAGGGTCCGGGCGAGCAGTACTTC,CASREGPGEQYF
TRBJ1-3,-,-,TRBV7-8,TGTGCCAGCAGCTCAACCCGGGGGGCTTATAGCTCTGGAAACACCATATATTTT,CASSSTRGAYSSGNTIYF
TRBJ2-5,-,-,TRBV28,TGTGCCAGCAGTTCCCCAGGCGGGGCGGTTGAGACCCAGTACTTC,CASSSPGGAVETQYF
TRBJ1-4,once,TRBD1,TRBV30,TGTGCCTGGAGTGGGACCGAAACAGGGGGCGGCTGGGAAAAACTGTTTTTT,CAWSGTETGGGWEKLFF
TRBJ2-1,-,TRBD1,TRBV27,TGTGCCAGCAGGGGGACAGGGGCGACTCCTGTCTTC,CASRGTGATPVF
TRBJ2-5,-,TRBD2,TRBV10-3,TGTGCCATCAGTGACCCGGGACTAGCGGGAGGGCGCGGGGAGACCCAGTACTTC,CAISDPGLAGGRGETQYF
TRBJ2-1,-,TRBD2,TRBV28,TGTGCCAGTCTAGTAGCGGGAGGGTTTTACAATGAGCAGTTCTTC,CASLVAGGFYNEQFF
TRBJ1-4,-,-,TRBV19,TGTGCCAGTAGTATTGGAGACAGAAGTTCTAATGAAAAACTGTTTTTT,CASSIGDRSSNEKLFF
TRBJ2-7,-,-,TRBV28,TGTGCCAGCAGTTTTGTGTACGAGCAGTACTTC,CASSFVYEQYF
TRBJ1-5,-,-,TRBV28,TGTGCCAGCAAACCCCCAGGTAGATACCAGCCCCAGCATTTT,CASKPPGRYQPQHF
TRBJ1-5,-,TRBD1,TRBV28,TGTGCCAGCAGTCCCGGACAGGCTAGCAATCAGCCCCAGCATTTT,CASSPGQASNQPQHF
TRBJ1-5,-,-,TRBV5-5,TGTGCCAGCAGCTTGATTGGGGGGTGGAATCAGCCCCAGCATTTT,CASSLIGGWNQPQHF
TRBJ2-1,once,-,TRBV5-1,TGCGCCAGCAGGGGAGGTAGCGGACCCGCGGGGAATGAGCAGTTCTTC,CASRGGSGPAGNEQFF
TRBJ1-1,-,-,TRBV28,TGTGTAGTTCGGGGGGCTGTTGCTGAAGCTTTCTTT,CVVRGAVAEAFF
TRBJ1-2,-,TRBD1,TRBV19,TGTGCCAGCGAGACAGGGGGTGGCTACACCTTC,CASETGGGYTF
TRBJ1-1,-,-,TRBV6-5,TGTGCCAGCAGTTCGGCGGGGCTGAATGCTGAAGCTTTCTTT,CASSSAGLNAEAFF
TRBJ2-7,-,-,TRBV5-4,TGTGCCAGCAGCTTGGCCCTACAGAGCGGCTACGAGCAGTACTTC,CASSLALQSGYEQYF
TRBJ2-3,-,TRBD2,TRBV9,TGTGCCAGCAGCGCAACTAGCGGGTTATACACAGATACGCAGTATTTT,CASSATSGLYTDTQYF
TRBJ2-4,-,-,TRBV4-1,TGCGCCAGCAGCCGGTTCGGGTGGAGGGACATTCAGTACTTC,CASSRFGWRDIQYF
TRBJ2-3,-,-,TRBV30,TGTGCCTGGAGTGTACCTAGCAGGGGAGATACGCAGTATTTT,CAWSVPSRGDTQYF
TRBJ1-2,-,-,TRBV4-1,TGCGCCAGCAGCCAAGGGATCCGGGACACTACCAAACTGGGCTACACCTTC,CASSQGIRDTTKLGYTF
TRBJ2-1,-,TRBD2,TRBV18,TGTGCCAGCTCACCACCTTTGACTAGCGGGATCCTCAATGAGCAGTTCTTC,CASSPPLTSGILNEQFF
TRBJ2-7,-,TRBD2,TRBV6-5,TGTGCCAGCACCTTGACTAGCGGGGCGGACTACGAGCAGTACTTC,CASTLTSGADYEQYF
TRBJ2-3,-,TRBD2,TRBV11-3,TGTGCCAGCAGCTCCCGGATAGCGGGAGTTGTAAATACGCAGTATTTT,CASSSRIAGVVNTQYF
TRBJ2-5,-,-,TRBV6-6,TGTGCCAGCACCTCATACCAAGAGACCCAGTACTTC,CASTSYQETQYF
TRBJ1-1,-,-,TRBV11-2,TGTGCCAGCAGCTTAAGGCTCCCACCTGGGGACACTGAAGCTTTCTTT,CASSLRLPPGDTEAFF
TRBJ1-5,once,-,TRBV6-5,TGTGCCAGCAGCCGGGGGGGCGGTAGCAATCAGCCCCAGCATTTT,CASSRGGGSNQPQHF
TRBJ2-5,-,TRBD1,TRBV11-2,TGTGCCAGCAGCCGGGACAGGGGCCGGACCCAGTACTTC,CASSRDRGRTQYF
TRBJ1-6,-,-,TRBV28,TGTGCCAGCAGTAGGGTGAATTCACCCCTCCACTTT,CASSRVNSPLHF
TRBJ2-3,-,TRBD2,TRBV28,TGTGCCAGCAGTTTATCTCGCGGGAGGGCTAGCACAGATACGCAGTATTTT,CASSLSRGRASTDTQYF
TRBJ2-2,-,TRBD1,TRBV9,TGTGCCAGCAGCGTCGCCGGGACAGAGGTCGGGGAGCTGTTTTTT,CASSVAGTEVGELFF
TRBJ1-5,-,TRBD1,TRBV28,TGTGCCATCAGACCGGACAGGGTTCAGCCCCAGCATTTT,CAIRPDRVQPQHF
TRBJ1-5,-,-,TRBV7-6,TGTGCCAGCAGCTTATGGATCAATCAGCCCCAGCATTTT,CASSLWINQPQHF
TRBJ2-1,once,TRBD1,TRBV6-5,TGTGCCAGCAGGGTACAGGGGGCGATCTACAATGAGCAGTTCTTC,CASRVQGAIYNEQFF